This T cell receptor (beta chain) came from a study of cytomegalovirus exposure and HLA in healthy donors. The study, taken as a whole, reports: Common viral pathogens seemed to be connected with several of the most significant clusters, according to a later analysis. An analysis done earlier found most TCR beta V segments productive about 87% or about 30% of the time.

There are a few counts of this clone. Its matching antigen is unknown. This CDR3 is built from 14 residues. Unmatched junction bases numbered 8, after V lost 7 bases and J lost 7 bases. Per the germline V gene, CDR1 is SGHDT and CDR2 is YYEEEE. Use of 60 Vbeta and 13 Jbeta primers characterized the PCR. TCRdb's copy holds only in-frame clones and misses some; the assay was immunoSEQ multiplex PCR. The sample records about 120,000 clones, approximately 80% being singletons. The specimen was PBMCs. This receptor was taken from a human donor in good health. This chain connects TRBV5-6 to TRBJ2-1, with TRBD2 identical over 10 bases. CDR3: CASSRLAGLNEQFF. The CDR3 DNA reads TGTGCCAGCTCGCGACTAGCGGGTTTGAATGAGCAGTTCTTC.